This T cell receptor beta chain was identified in a study of CD8 T cells in ankylosing spondylitis. Study-level points and caveats: In peripheral blood, disease-linked CD8+ clones occurred at relatively low frequencies. There was reportedly significant enrichment of clones that were disease-linked in matched ankylosing spondylitis synovial fluid.

5'-RACE, quantitative and with molecular barcodes, yielded the TCR beta libraries. TCRdb ran MiXCR on the 5' RACE reads and lists one entry per CDR3 protein. The data hold about 36,000 distinct CDR3 sequences, with roughly an eighth observed a single time. Germline V gene sequence: CDR1 DFQATT, CDR2 SNEGSKA (reference sequence). Deletions cut 2 bases from V and 9 bases from J, with 17 bases between. CDR3 length equals 14 residues. In regard to this clonotype: Its antigen remains unknown.

Sequenced input: synovial fluid, either unsorted or a sorted T cell fraction (not recorded which). The rearrangement uses TRBV20-1 and TRBJ2-1; no clear D gene. This TCR derives from a male donor with ankylosing spondylitis. CDR3 protein: CSARRRLVDGEQFF. The DNA of the CDR3 is TGCAGTGCTAGAAGACGACTCGTTGATGGTGAGCAGTTCTTC.